The subject of this entry is one T cell receptor (beta chain). The antigen is unknown. Incorporated into the TCR beta cDNA libraries were unique molecular identifiers, which served to reduce PCR and sequencing biases. About 500,000 cDNA molecules were obtained per 1 to 10 million input T cells. TCRdb reprocessed the PCR reads via MiXCR and lists one record per CDR3 protein. Found here are 740,000 or so distinct CDR3 sequences, 53% of them singletons; the top ten hold approximately 4.5%. This entry is derived from a study of post-analysis software for immune sequencing data. Study at large: Relapsing-remitting, secondary progressive and progressive-relapsing multiple sclerosis were all included among the disease courses.

General study results and limits: Batch-mates among the samples co-clustered strongly by F measure. Significantly decreased normalized Chao1 diversity was recorded for multiple sclerosis patients relative to controls. Patients used roughly five TRBV segments, including TRBV5-6, TRBV5-1 and TRBV20-1, more often than controls.

The CDR3 has 15 amino acids. V shed 3 bases, J shed 1 base, and the junction held 7 bases outside the gene matches. CDR1 and CDR2 from the germline V gene are DFQATT and SNEGSKA (reference sequence). The gene calls are TRBV20-1 and TRBJ2-3; TRBD1 matches at 7 bases. The sequence was collected from a girl aged 10-17 years with multiple sclerosis. What was sequenced was blood. Here the CDR3 reads CSASDRVLGTDTQYF. In DNA, the CDR3 is TGCAGTGCTAGCGACAGGGTATTGGGCACAGATACGCAGTATTTT.